What follows describes a single T cell receptor (beta chain). What it binds is not known. One entry per CDR3 protein, without DNA, is what TCRdb gives after re-calling the 5' RACE reads. In total, the table holds around 99,000 distinct CDR3 sequences. Whole blood supplied total RNA, and T cells were not sorted. Germline CDR1 reads SGHDN; CDR2 reads FVKESK. The CDR3 is 16 amino acids. This entry is derived from a study of monozygotic twins with inflammatory bowel disease. Broader study findings: Repertoire similarity was not found to differ between concordant and discordant twins, possibly from limited power.

This receptor was identified in a human donor with ulcerative colitis or Crohn's disease, or a healthy co-twin of an affected twin (not recorded which). J is TRBJ2-5 and V is TRBV14; the D gene TCRdb calls, TRBD2, cannot be checked with no DNA. The sequencing input was blood. This CDR3 is CASSQDVGGPEETQYF.